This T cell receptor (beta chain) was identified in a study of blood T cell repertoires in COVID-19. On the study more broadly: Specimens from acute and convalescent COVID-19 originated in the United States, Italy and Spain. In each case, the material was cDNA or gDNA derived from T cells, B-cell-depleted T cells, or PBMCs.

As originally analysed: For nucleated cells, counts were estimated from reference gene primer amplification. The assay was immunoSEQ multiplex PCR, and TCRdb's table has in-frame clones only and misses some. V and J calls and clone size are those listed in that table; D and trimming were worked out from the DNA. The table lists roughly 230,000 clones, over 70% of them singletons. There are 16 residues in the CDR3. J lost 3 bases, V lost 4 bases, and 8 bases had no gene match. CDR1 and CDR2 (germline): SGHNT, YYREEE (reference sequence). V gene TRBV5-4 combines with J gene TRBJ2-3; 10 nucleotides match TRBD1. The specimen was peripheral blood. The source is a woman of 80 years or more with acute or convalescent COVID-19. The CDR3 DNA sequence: TGTGCCAGCAGCCCGACAGGGGGCATTCTTACAGATACGCAGTATTTT. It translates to CASSPTGGILTDTQYF.